This T cell receptor (beta chain) was profiled in a study of cytomegalovirus exposure and HLA in healthy donors. Study findings and constraints: A link between a missense DCLRE1C variant and TCR beta V- and J-gene trimming emerged from a later analysis. By HLA locus, TCR association rates varied in a later analysis, with DRB1 showing the most and HLA-C the fewest. Another analysis was done later, and it associated more than 15,000 TCR beta sequences with HLA alleles at 0.05 false discovery rate.

Participants comprised healthy donors of bone marrow. This CDR3 comprises 16 residues. Losses at the gene ends were 2 bases for V and 1 base for J; bases not matched to a gene: 6. The germline V gene encodes CDR1 SGHTA and CDR2 FQGNSA. On this clone itself: Its cognate antigen is unknown.

Researchers ran the PCR with 60 Vbeta and 13 Jbeta primers. The method was immunoSEQ multiplex PCR; TCRdb's version includes in-frame clones alone and lacks a portion of them. The sample holds some 150,000 clones, about two thirds seen once. The sequenced material came from PBMCs. This chain joins TRBV7-2 and TRBJ1-1, with 8 bases identical to TRBD1. This receptor was taken from a man aged 45-60 years in good health and CMV-seropositive. The CDR3 here is CASSLLGGTGNTEAFF. CDR3 bases: TGTGCCAGCAGCTTACTAGGGGGGACAGGGAACACTGAAGCTTTCTTT.